One T cell receptor beta chain is described in this entry. Germline V lookup: CDR1 SNHLY, CDR2 FYNNEI. CDR3 length: 19 residues. The V and J ends lost 1 base and 5 bases, in that order; junction bases with no gene match: 12. This sample stems from a study of blood T cell repertoires in COVID-19. In the original analysis: Nucleated cell counts were estimated from reference gene primer amplification. The table came from immunoSEQ multiplex PCR; TCRdb's copy has only in-frame clones and leaves some out. The V and J calls and clone size come from that table; D and trimming were worked out from the DNA. Found here are about 200,000 clones, 83% of them singletons; the top ten hold approximately 5%.

The V call is TRBV2, the J call TRBJ2-1; the match to TRBD2 covers 12 bases. This TCR came from a woman between 45 and 65 years old who had been exposed to COVID-19. Sequenced sample: PBMCs or T cells enriched from blood (not recorded which). The CDR3 loop reads CASSEGASGGVGLDNEQFF. CDR3 DNA sequence: TGTGCCAGCAGTGAAGGGGCTAGCGGGGGGGTTGGTTTGGACAATGAGCAGTTCTTC. Complete variable domain (other parts from reference TRBV2 and TRBJ2-1): EPEVTQTPSHQVTQMGQEVILRCVPISNHLYFYWYRQILGQKVEFLVSFYNNEISEKSEIFDDQFSVERPDGSNFTLKIRSTKLEDSAMYFCASSEGASGGVGLDNEQFFGPGTRLTVL.